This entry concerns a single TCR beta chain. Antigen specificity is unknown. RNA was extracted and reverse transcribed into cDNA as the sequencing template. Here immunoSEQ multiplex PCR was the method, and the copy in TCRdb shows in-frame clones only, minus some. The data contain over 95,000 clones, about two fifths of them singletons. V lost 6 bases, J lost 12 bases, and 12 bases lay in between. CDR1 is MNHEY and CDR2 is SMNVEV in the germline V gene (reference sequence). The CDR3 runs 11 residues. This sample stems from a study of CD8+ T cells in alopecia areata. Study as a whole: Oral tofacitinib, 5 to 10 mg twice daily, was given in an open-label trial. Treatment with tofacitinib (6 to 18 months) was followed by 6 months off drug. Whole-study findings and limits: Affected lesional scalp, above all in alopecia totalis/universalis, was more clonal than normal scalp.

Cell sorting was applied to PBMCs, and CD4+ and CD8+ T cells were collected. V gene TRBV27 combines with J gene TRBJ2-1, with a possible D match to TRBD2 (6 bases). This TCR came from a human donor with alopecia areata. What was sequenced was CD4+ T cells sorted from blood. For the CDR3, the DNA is TGTGCCAGCAGCAGACTAGGGTGGCAGTTCTTC. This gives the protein CASSRLGWQFF.